What follows are 11 T cell receptor beta chains derived from one specimen sequenced in a study of tumor-infiltrating lymphocytes in oesophageal squamous cell carcinoma. MiXCR, applied by TCRdb to the PCR reads, yields one record per CDR3 protein. There are about 12,000 distinct CDR3 sequences in the sample; 50% to 60% occur only once, and 34% lies in the top ten. The specimen was esophageal tumor tissue. These receptors all stem from a female donor with esophageal squamous cell carcinoma.

The V and J genes are TRBV7-8 and TRBJ1-4; no reliable D call. V was clipped by 1 base and J by 7 bases, with 13 bases between them. Germline V gene lookup returns CDR1 SGHVS and CDR2 FQNEAQ. The CDR3 totals 15 residues. This CDR3 reads CASSLDGFRIEKLFF. The CDR3 bases are TGTGCCAGCAGCTTAGATGGTTTCCGGATTGAAAAACTGTTTTTT.

CDR3 DNA: TGTGCCAGCAGCCTTGTTATCGGGACGTACAGCTCCTACGAGCAGTACTTC. This codes for CASSLVIGTYSSYEQYF. The chain recombines TRBV5-3 with TRBJ2-7; D is perhaps TRBD1 or TRBD2 (5 bases each). TRBV5-3 is assigned to the ORF class and has an uncertain function. This CDR3 has 17 amino acids. The V and J ends lost 8 bases and 0 bases respectively, with 24 bases between them.

V usage is TRBV7-2 and J usage is TRBJ2-3; 7 nucleotides match TRBD2. J gave up 4 bases and V 5 bases, and 12 bases lay outside the gene matches. The CDR3 sequence is 16 residues long. Germline values: CDR1 SGHTA, CDR2 FQGNSA. The CDR3 spells CASSPSDGRRADTQYF. The CDR3 DNA reads TGTGCCAGCAGCCCCTCGGACGGGAGGCGGGCAGATACGCAGTATTTT.

V usage is TRBV11-1 and J usage is TRBJ2-5; possible D gene TRBD1, 5 bases. The CDR3 runs 14 residues. Germline V CDR1 and CDR2: SGHAT, FQDESV (reference sequence). The V gene lost 1 base and the J gene lost 5 bases, with 11 bases spanning the gap. CDR3 in amino acids: CASSLGGARETQYF. The CDR3 DNA is TGTGCCAGCAGCTTAGGTGGGGCACGGGAGACCCAGTACTTC.

The sample holds many counts of this clonotype. The chain couples TRBV14 to TRBJ1-5; D gene ambiguous. V was shortened by 3 bases and J by 12 bases, with 15 bases between the two germline ends. This CDR3 spans 13 amino acids. Looked up from germline, CDR1 is SGHDN and CDR2 is FVKESK. CDR3 DNA sequence: TGTGCCAGCAGCCAGTCTCCCGGAGGTTTCCAGCATTTT. Its protein is CASSQSPGGFQHF.

V gene TRBV12-3 or TRBV12-4 combines with J gene TRBJ2-1; the D is unclear. The V end was cut by 2 bases, the J end by 10 bases, with 9 bases between. The length of the CDR3 is 12 residues. Written as DNA, the CDR3 is TGTGCCAGCAGTTTAAGTGTCTACGAGCAGTTCTTC. Translation gives CASSLSVYEQFF.

The table lists this clonotype with a few counts. The rearrangement links TRBV20-1 to TRBJ2-3, with TRBD2 matching 8 bases. The V and J ends lost 0 bases and 2 bases, in that order; junction bases with no gene match: 7. Germline CDR1 and CDR2: DFQATT and SNEGSKA (reference sequence). This CDR3 spans 16 amino acids. DNA of the CDR3: TGCAGTGCTAGAGACTTAGCGGGGAGCTTCACAGATACGCAGTATTTT. Encoded protein: CSARDLAGSFTDTQYF.

This clonotype was seen a few times. The chain combines TRBV7-2 with TRBJ2-1; D is unclear. V lost 8 bases and J lost 8, with 13 bases in between. CDR3 length equals 12 residues. Germline V gene lookup returns CDR1 SGHTA and CDR2 FQGNSA. The CDR3 DNA sequence: TGTGCCAGCTCTCACCCATTTCATGAGCAGTTCTTC. Protein sequence: CASSHPFHEQFF.

This chain connects TRBV6-4 to TRBJ1-1; the D is unclear. Germline V gives CDR1 MRHNA, CDR2 SNTAGT. This CDR3 is built from 13 residues. V lost 6 bases, J lost 5 bases, and 13 bases lay in between. CDR3 nucleotides: TGTGCCAGCAGACTCGACGGAGGAACTGAAGCTTTCTTT. It encodes CASRLDGGTEAFF.

On this clonotype itself: Germline and junction disagree at one end, which may indicate a read error. V is TRBV7-4 and J is TRBJ1-6; TRBD1 aligns across 8 bases. Germline V gives CDR1 SGHVT, CDR2 SQSDAQ. The CDR3 runs 15 residues. CDR3 coding DNA: TGTGCCAGCAGCCTCACAGGGGGTTATAATTCACCCCTCCACTTC. The encoded protein is CASSLTGGYNSPLHF. The whole variable domain, filled in from reference TRBV7-4 and TRBJ1-6, reads GAGVSQSPRYKVAKRGRDVALRCDSISGHVTLYWYRQTLGQGSEVLTYSQSDAQRDKSGRPSGRFSAERPERSVSTLKIQRTEQGDSAVYLCASSLTGGYNSPLHFGNGTRLTVT.

The J gene is TRBJ2-3, the V gene TRBV7-8, with D perhaps matching TRBD2 (6 bases). The CDR3 is made up of 16 amino acids. Germline assignment: CDR1 SGHVS and CDR2 FQNEAQ. Trimming cost V 3 bases and J 4 bases, with 17 bases left between them. DNA for the CDR3: TGTGCCAGCAGCTTGGAGACTAGTTTTCGGGCAGATACGCAGTATTTT. Its translation is CASSLETSFRADTQYF.